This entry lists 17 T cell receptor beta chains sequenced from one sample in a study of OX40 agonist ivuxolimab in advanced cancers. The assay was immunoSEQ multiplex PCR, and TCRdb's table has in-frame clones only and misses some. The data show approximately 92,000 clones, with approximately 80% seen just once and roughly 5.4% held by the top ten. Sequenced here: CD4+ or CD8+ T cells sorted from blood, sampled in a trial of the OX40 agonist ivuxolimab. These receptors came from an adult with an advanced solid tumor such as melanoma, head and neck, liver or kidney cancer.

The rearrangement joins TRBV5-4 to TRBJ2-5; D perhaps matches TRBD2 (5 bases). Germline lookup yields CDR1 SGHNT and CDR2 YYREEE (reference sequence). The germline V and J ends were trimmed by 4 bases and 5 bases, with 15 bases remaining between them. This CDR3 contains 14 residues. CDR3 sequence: CASSISLATETQYF. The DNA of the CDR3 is TGTGCCAGCAGCATCAGTCTAGCTACGGAGACCCAGTACTTC.

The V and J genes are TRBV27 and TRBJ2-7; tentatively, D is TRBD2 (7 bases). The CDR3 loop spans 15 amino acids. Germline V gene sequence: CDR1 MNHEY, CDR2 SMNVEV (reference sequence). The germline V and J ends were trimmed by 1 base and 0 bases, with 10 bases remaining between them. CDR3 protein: CASSLWGGRSYEQYF. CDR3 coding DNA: TGTGCCAGCAGTTTATGGGGGGGGCGCTCCTACGAGCAGTACTTC.

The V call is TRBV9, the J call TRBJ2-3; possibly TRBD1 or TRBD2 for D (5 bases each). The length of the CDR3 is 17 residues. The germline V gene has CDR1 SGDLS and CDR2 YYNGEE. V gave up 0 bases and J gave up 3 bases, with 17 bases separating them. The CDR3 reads CASSVGGTVGGTDTQYF. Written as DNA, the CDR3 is TGTGCCAGCAGCGTAGGGGGGACGGTCGGAGGAACAGATACGCAGTATTTT. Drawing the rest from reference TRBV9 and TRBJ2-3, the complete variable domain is DSGVTQTPKHLITATGQRVTLRCSPRSGDLSVYWYQQSLDQGLQFLIQYYNGEERAKGNILERFSAQQFPDLHSELNLSSLELGDSALYFCASSVGGTVGGTDTQYFGPGTRLTVL.

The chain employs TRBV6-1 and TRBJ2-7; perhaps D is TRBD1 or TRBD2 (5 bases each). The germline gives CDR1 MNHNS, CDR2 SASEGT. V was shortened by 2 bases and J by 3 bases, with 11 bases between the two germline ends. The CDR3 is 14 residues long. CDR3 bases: TGTGCCAGCAGTGAACTGGGACGGAGCTACGAGCAGTACTTC. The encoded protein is CASSELGRSYEQYF.

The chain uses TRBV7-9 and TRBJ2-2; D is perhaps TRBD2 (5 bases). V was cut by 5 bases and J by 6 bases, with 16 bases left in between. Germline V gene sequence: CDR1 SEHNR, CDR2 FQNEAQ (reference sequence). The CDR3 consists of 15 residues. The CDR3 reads CASSPSGPVPGELFF. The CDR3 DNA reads TGTGCCAGCAGCCCGAGCGGTCCAGTCCCCGGGGAGCTGTTTTTT.

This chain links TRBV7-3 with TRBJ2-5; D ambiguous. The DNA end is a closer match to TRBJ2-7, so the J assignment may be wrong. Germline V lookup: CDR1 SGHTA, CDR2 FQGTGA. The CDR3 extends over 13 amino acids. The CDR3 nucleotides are TGTGCCAGCGCGCAAAAGGGATCCTACGAGCAGTACTTC. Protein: CASAQKGSYEQYF.

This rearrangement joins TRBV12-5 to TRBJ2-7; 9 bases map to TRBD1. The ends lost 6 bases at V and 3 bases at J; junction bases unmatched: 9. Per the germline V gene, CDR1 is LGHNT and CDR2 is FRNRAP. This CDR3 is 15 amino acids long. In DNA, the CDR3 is TGTGCTAGTGGCACTCGGGACAGGGTTATCTACGAGCAGTACTTC. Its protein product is CASGTRDRVIYEQYF.

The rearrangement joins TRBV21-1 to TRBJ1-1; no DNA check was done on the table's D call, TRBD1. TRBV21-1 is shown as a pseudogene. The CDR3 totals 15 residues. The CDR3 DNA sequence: TGTGCCAGCCCGGGACAGGGAAGGGGATACACTGAAGCTTTCTTT. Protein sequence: CASPGQGRGYTEAFF.

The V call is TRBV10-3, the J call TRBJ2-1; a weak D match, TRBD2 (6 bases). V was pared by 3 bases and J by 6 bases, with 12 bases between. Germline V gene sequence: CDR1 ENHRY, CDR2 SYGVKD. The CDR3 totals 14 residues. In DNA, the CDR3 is TGTGCCATCAGTGACGGGAGTACACCCAATGAGCAGTTCTTC. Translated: CAISDGSTPNEQFF.

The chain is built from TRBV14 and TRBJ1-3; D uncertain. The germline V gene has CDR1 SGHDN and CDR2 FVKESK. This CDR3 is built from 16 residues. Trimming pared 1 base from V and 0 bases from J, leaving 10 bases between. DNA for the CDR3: TGTGCCAGCAGCCAAGTCCAAGCGCCCTCTGGAAACACCATATATTTT. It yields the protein CASSQVQAPSGNTIYF. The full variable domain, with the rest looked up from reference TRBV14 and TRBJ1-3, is EAGVTQFPSHSVIEKGQTVTLRCDPISGHDNLYWYRRVMGKEIKFLLHFVKESKQDESGMPNNRFLAERTGGTYSTLKVQPAELEDSGVYFCASSQVQAPSGNTIYFGEGSWLTVV.

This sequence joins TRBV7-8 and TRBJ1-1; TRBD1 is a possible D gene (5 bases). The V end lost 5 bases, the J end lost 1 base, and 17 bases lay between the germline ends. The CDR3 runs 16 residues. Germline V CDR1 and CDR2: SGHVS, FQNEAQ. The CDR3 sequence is CASSPGPGRRNTEAFF. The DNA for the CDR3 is TGTGCCAGCAGCCCCGGTCCGGGACGACGGAACACTGAAGCTTTCTTT. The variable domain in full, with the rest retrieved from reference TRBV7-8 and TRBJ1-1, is GAGVSQSPRYKVAKRGQDVALRCDPISGHVSLFWYQQALGQGPEFLTYFQNEAQLDKSGLPSDRFFAERPEGSVSTLKIQRTQQEDSAVYLCASSPGPGRRNTEAFFGQGTRLTVV.

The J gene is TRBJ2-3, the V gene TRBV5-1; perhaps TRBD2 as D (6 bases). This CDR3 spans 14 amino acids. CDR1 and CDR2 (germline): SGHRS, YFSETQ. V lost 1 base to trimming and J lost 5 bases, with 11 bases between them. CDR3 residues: CASSLWQGGDTQYF. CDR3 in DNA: TGCGCCAGCAGCTTGTGGCAGGGAGGAGATACGCAGTATTTT.

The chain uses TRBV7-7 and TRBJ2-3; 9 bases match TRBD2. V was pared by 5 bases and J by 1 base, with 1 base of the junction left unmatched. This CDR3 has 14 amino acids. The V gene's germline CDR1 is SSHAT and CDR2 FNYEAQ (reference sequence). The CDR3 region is CASSQRGGTDTQYF. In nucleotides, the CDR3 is TGTGCCAGCAGCCAGCGGGGGGGCACAGATACGCAGTATTTT.

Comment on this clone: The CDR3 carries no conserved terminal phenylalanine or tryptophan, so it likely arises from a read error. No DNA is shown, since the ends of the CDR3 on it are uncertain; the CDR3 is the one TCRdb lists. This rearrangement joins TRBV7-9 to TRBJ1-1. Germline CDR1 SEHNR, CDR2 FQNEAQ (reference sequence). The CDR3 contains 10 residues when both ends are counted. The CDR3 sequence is CASSLLEALV.

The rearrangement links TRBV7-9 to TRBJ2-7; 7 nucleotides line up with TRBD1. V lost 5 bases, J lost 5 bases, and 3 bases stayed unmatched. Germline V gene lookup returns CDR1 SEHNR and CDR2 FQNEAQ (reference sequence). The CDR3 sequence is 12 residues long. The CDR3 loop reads CASSQGEHEQYF. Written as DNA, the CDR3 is TGTGCCAGCAGCCAGGGGGAACACGAGCAGTACTTC. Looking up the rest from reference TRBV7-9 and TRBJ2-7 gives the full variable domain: DTGVSQNPRHKITKRGQNVTFRCDPISEHNRLYWYRQTLGQGPEFLTYFQNEAQLEKSRLLSDRFSAERPKGSFSTLEIQRTEQGDSAMYLCASSQGEHEQYFGPGTRLTVT.

The CDR3 region is CATSRDNGALGYGYTF. CDR3 coding DNA: TGTGCCACCAGCAGAGATAACGGGGCCCTGGGCTATGGCTACACCTTC. The chain uses TRBV15 and TRBJ1-2, with D tentatively TRBD1 (5 bases). CDR1 and CDR2 from the germline V gene are LNHNV and YYDKDF (reference sequence). The CDR3 runs 16 residues. Trimming took off 0 bases at V and 4 bases at J, with 15 bases between the two ends.

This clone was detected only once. The CDR3 bases are TGTGCCAGCAGTGACTCAACGGGTCCCTACAATGAGCAGTTCTTC. Translated: CASSDSTGPYNEQFF. This chain links TRBV6-4 with TRBJ2-1; D unresolved. The germline V gene encodes CDR1 MRHNA and CDR2 SNTAGT. This CDR3 is built from 15 residues. The germline V and J ends were trimmed by 0 bases and 2 bases, with 8 bases remaining between them.